What follows is one TCR beta chain and its context. This clone was seen once. Its antigen is still unknown. No much larger clonotype is one base removed from it; base qualities were not supplied. The data were obtained in a study of cytomegalovirus exposure and HLA in healthy donors (dated by TCRdb to 2017 to 2019). About the study as a whole: An earlier analysis of approximately 590 of the donors reported 250 to 350 Gb of sequence data and 117 million unique TCR beta sequences from roughly 180 million T cells. About 310 gigabases of sequencing data and tens of millions of unique TCR sequences were included in an early release covering about 600 HLA-typed donors. Among the approximately 400 genotyped donors, around 81% belonged to the genetic ancestry cluster associated with self-reported Caucasian donors. The study was designed to test whether signatures of past pathogen exposure could be identified by cataloging public T cell receptors. The study profiled the T cell repertoires of under 700 subjects by immunosequencing and related them to cytomegalovirus serostatus. In addition to the first cohort of 666 subjects, a separate validation cohort of 120 different subjects was used. The study combined high-throughput TCR immunosequencing, statistical association of individual TCRs with disease status, and machine learning to predict cytomegalovirus infection status. A later analysis re-analyzed previously published TCR beta repertoires from roughly 600 donors and added high-resolution HLA genotyping to study TCR occurrence patterns. Rather than drawing on any new phenotypic data, the later analysis identified candidate immune exposures from TCR beta sequences and the way those sequences occurred across donors. To decide whether each TCR beta V gene segment behaved as functional or pseudogenic, an earlier analysis of approximately 600 of the donors relied on high-throughput TCR beta sequencing. Alongside the repertoire data, information on donor age, sex, ethnicity and CMV serostatus was compiled. Genome-wide SNP genotypes for about 65% of the roughly 670 donors were used in a later genetic analysis, which treated that subset as a discovery cohort. All discovery cohort repertoires had been generated using a single sequencing platform. Class I and class II HLA loci were covered by the typing at four-digit resolution. The number of donors typed differed by locus, with 629-630 for A, B, C, DRB1 and DQB1, around 500 for DQA1, some 570 for DPA1, and some 440 for DPB1. About 5 DR-DQ haplotypes were handled as single units for association and clustering, since linkage in the cohort was strong. Among 398 genotyped donors of the cohort, an average of around 240,000 unique TCR beta nucleotide sequences were sequenced per donor, about a sixth of them non-productive.

In total, approximately 690 healthy bone marrow donors made up the cohort. At the time of sampling, every cohort member was nominally healthy, though immune exposures that went unrecorded were likely present. The donor tested CMV seropositive, placing the donor among the 289 seropositive members of the cohort. Every donor gave a peripheral blood sample, and the peripheral blood mononuclear cells from that sample were used for TCR beta sequencing. Genomic DNA extraction from the blood cell samples was performed with the Qiagen DNeasy Blood Extraction Kit. General findings and caveats noted by the study authors: In both the original and validation cohorts, the classifier was reported to diagnose cytomegalovirus status with high specificity and sensitivity. The 87-base-pair reads could not distinguish some IMGT-functional V segments, including TRBV6-2 and TRBV6-3, so those segments were excluded. In the study, some 160 TCR beta chains were listed as associated with cytomegalovirus. CMV serostatus was the only immune exposure information available for the cohort. Several of the top co-occurrence clusters appeared to be linked to parvovirus B19, influenza, CMV and Epstein-Barr virus, according to a later analysis. An association between a missense DCLRE1C variant and V-gene and J-gene trimming of TCR beta chains was found in a later genetic analysis and replicated in an independent cohort. In a later genetic analysis, fewer N-insertions in productive TCRs were reported among donors in an Asian-associated ancestry cluster than the roughly 700-donor mean. About 17 rarely observed V segments, including chromosome 9 orphons, were excluded from the earlier analysis of approximately 600 of the donors because counts were too low. Most CMV-associated TCR beta chains appeared to be HLA-restricted in a later analysis, and the HLA associations seemed to be driven largely by CMV exposure. Because HLA typing was missing for some donors at each locus, association tests included only the typed subset. A further reported finding was that TCR beta sequences accurately predicted the HLA-A and HLA-B alleles for most subjects in the first cohort. Strong co-occurrence of HLA alleles, especially DR and DQ, made assigning TCR associations to individual alleles difficult. Correlated functional status among segregating V segments might be attributable to linkage disequilibrium, but an unknown experimental factor could not be ruled out. The sequencing pipeline was judged likely to have produced a cluster of highly shared sequence variants as a technical artifact. Roughly uniform sequencing depth across donors was assumed in presence/absence analyses, although this assumption may not hold. The authors suggested that the approach could potentially be generalized to other disease states and immunological phenotypes. In vitro tests confirmed that a few of the cytomegalovirus-associated TCR beta chains recognize cytomegalovirus antigens. Only TCR beta chains were sequenced in this cohort, and the absence of alpha or paired-chain data limited detectable features. A later analysis found that TCR association rates varied across HLA loci, with DRB1 alleles showing the most associated TCRs and HLA-C alleles the fewest. In a later analysis, HLA-associated TCR beta chains were found to be more clonally expanded and to have lower generation probabilities than equally common non-associated chains. At a false discovery rate of 0.05, a later analysis linked 15,000 to 20,000 TCR beta sequences to specific HLA alleles. While some public TCRs were present in many individuals, most TCR sequences turned up only very rarely across donors. In an earlier analysis of approximately 590 of the donors, most TCR beta V segments appeared in productive rearrangements about 87% or about 30% of the time, broadly matching IMGT annotations.

V loses 2 bases, J loses 3 bases, and the germline ends lie 11 bases apart. Per the germline V gene, SGHRS is the CDR1 and YFSETQ is the CDR2. Spanning cysteine to phenylalanine, the CDR3 consists of 15 amino acids. Only the CDR3 region is kept as DNA, spanning 45 bases read in frame from base 1. The library was obtained by the immunoSEQ multiplex PCR assay. For the multiplex PCR, a mixture combining 60 forward primers for TCR Vbeta segments and 13 reverse primers for TCR Jbeta segments was used. Amplification of the CDR3 region of rearranged TCR beta genes was performed with a multiplex PCR assay on genomic DNA. The amplified TCR beta libraries were sequenced on the Illumina HiSeq System as 87-base-pair reads. The study's own analysis went as follows. A later analysis tallied around 80 million unique TCR beta chains across the 660 or so repertoires, and some 10 million of those chains were shared by two or more donors. Raw reads were error-corrected and collapsed into unique sequences with a nearest-neighbor algorithm that merged closely related sequences to remove PCR and sequencing errors. Alignment of CDR3 sequences to IMGT reference sequences was used to assign V, D and J gene segments. For a sequence to be retained, a match of at least six nucleotides was required to both a V gene segment and a J gene segment. Rearrangements were called productive when the CDR3 lacked stop codons and stayed in frame with V and J; all others were non-productive. CDR3 was defined according to IMGT convention as the region running from the second conserved V-encoded cysteine to the conserved J-encoded phenylalanine. The earlier analysis of some 600 of the donors excluded sequences that lacked an unambiguous match to a single V gene segment. An earlier analysis of approximately 590 of the donors classified V segments as functional when productive rearrangements were above 56.7% and as segregating when the standard deviation between donors was above 5%. A statistical classification framework was developed to diagnose cytomegalovirus status using the catalog of TCR beta chain sequences. In a later analysis, TCR nucleotide sequences were compared against IMGT/GENE-DB human TR gene sequences so that V and J genes could be assigned. The TCRdist pipeline was used in a later analysis to assign CDR3 sequences and most-parsimonious VDJ recombination scenarios. In a later analysis, each TCR beta chain was defined by its CDR3 amino acid sequence together with its V-gene family, and reads without a unique V-gene family were excluded. In a later analysis, approximately 590 highly shared, low-generation-probability nucleotide sequences were removed to address suspected cross-contamination and a sequencing artifact. In a later analysis, a clonal expansion index for each public chain was calculated from normalized within-repertoire ranks of inferred template counts. A later analysis computed generation probabilities with a VDJ recombination model fitted to out-of-frame rearrangements, and checked the results against IGoR. A later analysis scored TCR-TCR, TCR-HLA and TCR-CMV co-occurrence with hypergeometric tests, applying a repertoire-size bias correction to TCR pairs. To estimate false discovery rates, a later analysis permuted the HLA or CMV assignments 20 times. A later analysis grouped co-occurring TCRs with DBSCAN, adding TCRdist sequence similarity when clustering within HLA-allele-positive subsets. Repertoires with fewer than 30,000 or more than 120,000 public chains were left out of co-occurrence clustering, as were five repertoires with anomalous nucleotide sharing. The table comes from immuneACCESS by way of TCRdb, which keeps in-frame sequences with V and J called. Part of the clones is missing from these tables; in studies checked, under half for an unresolved V gene and the rest for unknown reasons. The V and J calls and clone size are taken from that table; D and trimming were inferred from the DNA. The table for this sample lists around 150,000 clones; about 71% of them were counted only once. The biggest ten clones account for about 3% of the sample.

The chain uses TRBV5-1 and TRBJ2-2; tentative D gene TRBD2, with 5 bases matching. The TCR originated in a woman between 40 and 50 years old in good health and CMV-seropositive. Sequenced material: PBMCs. The DNA sequence follows: TGCGCCAGCAGCTTAGCACGGGGAGACACCGGGGAGCTGTTTTTT. Translated, it reads CASSLARGDTGELFF.